The clone carrying this T cell receptor beta chain was counted between two and nine times. Its cognate antigen is unknown. The CDR3 runs to 15 residues. Germline CDR1 reads GTSNPN; CDR2 reads SVGIG (reference sequence). V lost 3 bases, J lost 0 bases, and 13 bases lay in between. This entry belongs to a study of shared clonotypes between healthy human individuals. About the study: Every donor yielded three CD4 naive, three CD4 memory, two CD8 naive and one CD8 memory plate.

Naive CD45RA+ and memory CD45RA-negative subsets were split from CD4+ cells. Whole-study findings and limits: Relative to their counterparts shared across all four donors, non-shared clonotypes exhibited diminished generation probabilities.

Repertoires were generated with immunoSEQ multiplex PCR, while TCRdb's copy carries only in-frame clones and drops some. The table has some 1 million clones, more than 60% seen once. The sequenced material came from memory CD4+ T cells sorted from blood. Subset: CD45RA-negative fraction. This TCR was recovered from a man aged 18 to 29 in good health. This chain links TRBV30 with TRBJ2-3; TRBD2 is a possible D gene (6 bases). CDR3 region: CAWSPSVYSTDTQYF. As DNA, the CDR3 is TGTGCCTGGAGCCCTAGCGTGTATAGCACAGATACGCAGTATTTT.